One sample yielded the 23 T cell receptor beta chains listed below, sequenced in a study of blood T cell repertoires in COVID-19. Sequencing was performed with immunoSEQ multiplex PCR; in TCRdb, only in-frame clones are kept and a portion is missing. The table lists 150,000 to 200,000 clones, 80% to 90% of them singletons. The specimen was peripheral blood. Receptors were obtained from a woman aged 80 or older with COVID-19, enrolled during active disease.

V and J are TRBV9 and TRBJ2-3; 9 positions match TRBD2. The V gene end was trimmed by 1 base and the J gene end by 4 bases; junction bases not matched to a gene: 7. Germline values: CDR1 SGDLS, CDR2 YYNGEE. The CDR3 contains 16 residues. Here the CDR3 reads CASSVMAGGKADTQYF. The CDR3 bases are TGTGCCAGCAGCGTAATGGCGGGGGGGAAGGCAGATACGCAGTATTTT.

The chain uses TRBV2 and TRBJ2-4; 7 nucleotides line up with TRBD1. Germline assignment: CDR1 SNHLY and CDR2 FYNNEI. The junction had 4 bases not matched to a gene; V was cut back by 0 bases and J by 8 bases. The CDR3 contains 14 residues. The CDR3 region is CASSEARTGYIQYF. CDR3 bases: TGTGCCAGCAGTGAAGCAAGGACAGGCTACATTCAGTACTTC.

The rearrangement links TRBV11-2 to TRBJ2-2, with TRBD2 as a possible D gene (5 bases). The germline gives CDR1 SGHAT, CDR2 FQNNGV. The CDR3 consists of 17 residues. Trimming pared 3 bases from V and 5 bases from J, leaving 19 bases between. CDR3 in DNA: TGTGCCAGCAGCTTTAGGAGGCCTTTCTCGACTACCGGGGAGCTGTTTTTT. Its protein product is CASSFRRPFSTTGELFF.

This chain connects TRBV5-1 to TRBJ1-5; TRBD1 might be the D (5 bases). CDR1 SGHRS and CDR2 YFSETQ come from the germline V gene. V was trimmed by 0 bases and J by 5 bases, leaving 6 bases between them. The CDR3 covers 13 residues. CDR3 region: CASSLGQHQPQHF. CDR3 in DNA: TGCGCCAGCAGCTTGGGACAGCATCAGCCCCAGCATTTT.

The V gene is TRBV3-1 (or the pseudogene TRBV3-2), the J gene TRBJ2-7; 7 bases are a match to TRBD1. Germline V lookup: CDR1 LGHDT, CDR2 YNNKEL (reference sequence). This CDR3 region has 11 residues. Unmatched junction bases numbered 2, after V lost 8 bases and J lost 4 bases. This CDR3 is CASRQGYEQYF. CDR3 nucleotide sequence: TGTGCCAGCCGACAGGGATACGAGCAGTACTTC.

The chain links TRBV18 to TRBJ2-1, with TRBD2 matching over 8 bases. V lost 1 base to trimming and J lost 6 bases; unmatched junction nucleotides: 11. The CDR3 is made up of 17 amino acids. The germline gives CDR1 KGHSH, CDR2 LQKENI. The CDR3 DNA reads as TGTGCCAGCTCACCACTCCATCGGAGCGGGAGTGGCAATGAGCAGTTCTTC. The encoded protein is CASSPLHRSGSGNEQFF.

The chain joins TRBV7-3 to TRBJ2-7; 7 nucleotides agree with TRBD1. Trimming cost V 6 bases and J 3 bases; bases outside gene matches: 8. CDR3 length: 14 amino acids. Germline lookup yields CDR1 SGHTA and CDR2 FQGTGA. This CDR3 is CASSRGQESYEQYF. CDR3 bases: TGTGCCAGCAGTCGCGGACAGGAAAGCTACGAGCAGTACTTC.

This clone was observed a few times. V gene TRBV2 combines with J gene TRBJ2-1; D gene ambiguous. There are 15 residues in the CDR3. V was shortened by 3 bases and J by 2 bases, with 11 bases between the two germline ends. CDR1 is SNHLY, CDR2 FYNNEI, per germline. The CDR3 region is CASSDLRGAYNEQFF. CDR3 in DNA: TGTGCCAGCAGTGATTTGCGAGGCGCCTACAATGAGCAGTTCTTC.

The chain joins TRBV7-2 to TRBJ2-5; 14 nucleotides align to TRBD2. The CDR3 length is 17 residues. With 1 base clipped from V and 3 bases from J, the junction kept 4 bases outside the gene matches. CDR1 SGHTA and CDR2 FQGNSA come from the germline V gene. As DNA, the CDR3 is TGTGCCAGCAGCTTAGGACTAGCGGGGGGGCCGAAAGAGACCCAGTACTTC. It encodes CASSLGLAGGPKETQYF.

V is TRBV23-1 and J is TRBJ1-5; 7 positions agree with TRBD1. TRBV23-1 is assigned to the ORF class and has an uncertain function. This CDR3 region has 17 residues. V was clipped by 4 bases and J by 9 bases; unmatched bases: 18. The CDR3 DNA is TGCGCCAGCAGTCCTAGACAGGGAGCGAACGAGAGATGGCCCCAGCATTTT. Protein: CASSPRQGANERWPQHF.

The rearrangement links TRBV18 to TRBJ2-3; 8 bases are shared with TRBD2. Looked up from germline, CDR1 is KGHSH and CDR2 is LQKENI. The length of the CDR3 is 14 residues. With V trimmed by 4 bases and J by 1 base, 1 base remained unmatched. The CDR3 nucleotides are TGTGCCAGCTCACTGACTAGCGGCACAGATACGCAGTATTTT. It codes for CASSLTSGTDTQYF. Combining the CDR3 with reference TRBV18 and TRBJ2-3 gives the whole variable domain NAGVMQNPRHLVRRRGQEARLRCSPMKGHSHVYWYRQLPEEGLKFMVYLQKENIIDESGMPKERFSAEFPKEGPSILRIQQVVRGDSAAYFCASSLTSGTDTQYFGPGTRLTVL.

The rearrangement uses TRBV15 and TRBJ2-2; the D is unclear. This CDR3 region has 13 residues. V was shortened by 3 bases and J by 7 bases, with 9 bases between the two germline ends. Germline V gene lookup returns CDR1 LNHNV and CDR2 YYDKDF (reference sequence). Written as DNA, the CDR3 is TGTGCCACCAGCAGCCGGTTGGTCGGGGAGCTGTTTTTT. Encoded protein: CATSSRLVGELFF.

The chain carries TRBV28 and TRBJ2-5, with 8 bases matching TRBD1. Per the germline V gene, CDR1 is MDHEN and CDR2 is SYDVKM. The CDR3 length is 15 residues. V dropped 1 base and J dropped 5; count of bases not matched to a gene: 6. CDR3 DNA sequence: TGTGCCAGCAGTTTATCGCCAGGGGGCTTTGAGACCCAGTACTTC. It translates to CASSLSPGGFETQYF.

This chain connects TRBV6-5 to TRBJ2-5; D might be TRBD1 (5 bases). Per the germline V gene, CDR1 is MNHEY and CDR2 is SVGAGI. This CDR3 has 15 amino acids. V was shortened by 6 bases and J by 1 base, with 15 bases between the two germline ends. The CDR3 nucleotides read TGTGCCAGCAGGATAGGTTGGGGCCCCCAAGAGACCCAGTACTTC. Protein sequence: CASRIGWGPQETQYF.

DNA of the CDR3: TGTGCCAGTGGACAGGGGAACTATGGCTACACCTTC. As protein: CASGQGNYGYTF. The chain combines TRBV6-5 with TRBJ1-2, with 9 bases identical to TRBD1. The J segment lost 2 bases and the V segment lost 9 bases, leaving 1 base of the junction unmatched. Germline assignment: CDR1 MNHEY and CDR2 SVGAGI. This CDR3 region has 12 residues.

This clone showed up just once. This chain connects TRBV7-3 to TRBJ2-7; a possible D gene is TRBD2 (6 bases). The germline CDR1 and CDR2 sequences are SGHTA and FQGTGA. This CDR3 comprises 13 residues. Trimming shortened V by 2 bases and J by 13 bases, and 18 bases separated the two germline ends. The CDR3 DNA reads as TGTGCCAGCAGCTTACTGACTAGTTCCCCAATCTACTTC. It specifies CASSLLTSSPIYF.

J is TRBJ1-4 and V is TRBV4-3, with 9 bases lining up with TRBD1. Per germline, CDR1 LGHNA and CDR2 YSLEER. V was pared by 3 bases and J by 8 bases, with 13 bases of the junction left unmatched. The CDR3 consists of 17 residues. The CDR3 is CASSQGGAGTGWEKLFF. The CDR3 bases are TGCGCCAGCAGCCAGGGTGGAGCCGGGACAGGGTGGGAAAAACTGTTTTTT.

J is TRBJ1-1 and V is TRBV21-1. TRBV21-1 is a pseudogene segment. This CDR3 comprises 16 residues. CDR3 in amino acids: CASSPAEKELNTEAFF. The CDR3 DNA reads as TGTGCCAGCAGCCCCGCAGAGAAGGAGTTGAACACTGAAGCTTTCTTT.

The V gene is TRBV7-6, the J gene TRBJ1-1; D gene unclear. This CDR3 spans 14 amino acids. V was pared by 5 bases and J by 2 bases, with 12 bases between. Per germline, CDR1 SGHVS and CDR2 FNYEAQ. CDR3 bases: TGTGCCAGCAGCCGCCAGGATAGTAACACTGAAGCTTTCTTT. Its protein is CASSRQDSNTEAFF.

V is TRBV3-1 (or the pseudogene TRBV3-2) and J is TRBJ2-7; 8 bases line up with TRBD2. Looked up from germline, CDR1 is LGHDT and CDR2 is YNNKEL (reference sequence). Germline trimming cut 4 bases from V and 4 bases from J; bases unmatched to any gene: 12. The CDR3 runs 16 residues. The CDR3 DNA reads TGTGCCAGCAGCCCTCGGGGGGGGATGGGGAATTACGAGCAGTACTTC. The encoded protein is CASSPRGGMGNYEQYF.

The CDR3 DNA sequence: TGTGCCAGCAGCCAAGGGGACAGGGGGCGAGTGGTGGACACTGAAGCTTTCTTT. Encoded protein: CASSQGDRGRVVDTEAFF. The chain uses TRBV3-1 (or the pseudogene TRBV3-2) and TRBJ1-1, with TRBD1 identical over 12 bases. The V and J ends lost 1 base and 3 bases, in that order; junction bases with no gene match: 9. There are 18 residues in the CDR3. In germline, CDR1 is LGHDT, CDR2 YNNKEL (reference sequence).

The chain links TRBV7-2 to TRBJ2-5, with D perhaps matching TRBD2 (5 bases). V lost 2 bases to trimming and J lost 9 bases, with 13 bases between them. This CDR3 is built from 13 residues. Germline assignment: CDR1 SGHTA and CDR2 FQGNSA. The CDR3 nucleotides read TGTGCCAGCAGCTTAAACCTCCGGGGATCCCAGTACTTC. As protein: CASSLNLRGSQYF.

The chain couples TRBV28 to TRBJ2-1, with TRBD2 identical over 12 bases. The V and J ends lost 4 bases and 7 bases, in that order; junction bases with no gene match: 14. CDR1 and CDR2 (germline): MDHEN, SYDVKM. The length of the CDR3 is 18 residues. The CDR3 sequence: CASSSPGLAGHRGNEQFF. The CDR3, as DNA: TGTGCCAGCAGTTCCCCTGGACTAGCGGGACATCGGGGGAATGAGCAGTTCTTC.